The 8 T cell receptor beta chains in this list originate from one sample, sequenced in a study of blood T cell repertoires in COVID-19 (dated by TCRdb to the early 2020s). The library was prepared using the immunoSEQ multiplex PCR assay. As stored in TCRdb, this immuneACCESS dataset retains in-frame rearrangements with V and J assigned. A fraction of the clones does not appear; measured against another copy, unresolved V genes explain less than half of the discrepancy, and the remainder lacks a known reason. In all, the sample holds 140,000 or so clones, and 80% to 90% of those were seen once. The leading ten clones occupy 9.5% to 13% of the sample. Sequencing was carried out using peripheral blood. Receptor source: a man in his sixties with active or convalescent COVID-19.

V usage is TRBV5-6 and J usage is TRBJ2-1; possibly TRBD2 for D (6 bases). Per germline, CDR1 SGHDT and CDR2 YYEEEE. The CDR3 extends over 14 amino acids. V lost 3 bases to trimming and J lost 9 bases, with 16 bases between them. Written as DNA, the CDR3 is TGTGCCAGCAGCTCCGCGGGAACCGCAGGTGAGCAGTTCTTC. Its translation: CASSSAGTAGEQFF.

This chain uses TRBV7-9 with TRBJ1-1; D is perhaps TRBD1 (5 bases). V was shortened by 2 bases and J by 5 bases, with 18 bases between the two germline ends. Germline CDR1 is SEHNR and CDR2 is FQNEAQ (reference sequence). This CDR3 has 16 amino acids. The chain's CDR3 is CASSLPPGQGWTEAFF. Here the CDR3 DNA reads TGTGCCAGCAGCTTACCCCCCGGGCAGGGATGGACTGAAGCTTTCTTT.

This chain connects TRBV5-1 to TRBJ1-1; the match to TRBD1 covers 7 bases. V shed 3 bases, J shed 1 base, and the junction held 3 bases outside the gene matches. The CDR3 contains 14 residues. Per the germline V gene, CDR1 is SGHRS and CDR2 is YFSETQ. The CDR3 region has the DNA TGCGCCAGCAGCTCCGGGACAGCGAACACTGAAGCTTTCTTT. This codes for CASSSGTANTEAFF.

This clone was seen more than once but under ten times. Other nucleotide sequences in the sample specify the same CDR3. The rearrangement uses TRBV7-2 and TRBJ1-3; D not certain. V was shortened by 1 base and J by 0 bases, with 4 bases between the two germline ends. CDR3 length equals 14 residues. Per the germline V gene, CDR1 is SGHTA and CDR2 is FQGNSA. The CDR3 coding sequence is TGTGCCAGCAGCTTAGACTACTCTGGAAACACCATATATTTT. The encoded protein is CASSLDYSGNTIYF.

The chain links TRBV27 to TRBJ2-1; the D gene is possibly TRBD2 (6 bases). The germline V gene has CDR1 MNHEY and CDR2 SMNVEV (reference sequence). The CDR3 contains 14 residues. Trimming stripped 2 bases from V and 8 bases from J, with 13 bases between. CDR3 loop: CASSLELATHEQFF. For the CDR3, the DNA is TGTGCCAGCAGTTTAGAGCTAGCGACCCATGAGCAGTTCTTC.

The chain couples TRBV7-9 to TRBJ2-3; D possibly corresponds to TRBD2 (6 bases). Germline V lookup: CDR1 SEHNR, CDR2 FQNEAQ (reference sequence). V dropped 5 bases and J dropped 0 bases, with 9 bases sitting between them. The CDR3 consists of 14 residues. The CDR3 sequence is CASSPGTSTDTQYF. DNA for the CDR3: TGTGCCAGCAGCCCGGGGACTAGCACAGATACGCAGTATTTT.

CDR3 nucleotides: TGTGCCAGCAGCCAAGGGGCGGGCACTGAAGCTTTCTTT. Protein: CASSQGAGTEAFF. This chain links TRBV4-2 with TRBJ1-1; D gene uncertain. The CDR3 covers 13 residues. Trimming cost V 1 base and J 4 bases, with 7 bases left between them. Germline V gives CDR1 LGHNA, CDR2 YNFKEQ.

The J gene is TRBJ2-2, the V gene TRBV6-4; no firm D call. The CDR3 runs 14 residues. V was clipped by 2 bases and J by 0 bases, with 4 bases between them. The germline gives CDR1 MRHNA, CDR2 SNTAGT. In DNA form, the CDR3 reads TGTGCCAGCAGTGACAGCTCGAACACCGGGGAGCTGTTTTTT. Translated: CASSDSSNTGELFF.